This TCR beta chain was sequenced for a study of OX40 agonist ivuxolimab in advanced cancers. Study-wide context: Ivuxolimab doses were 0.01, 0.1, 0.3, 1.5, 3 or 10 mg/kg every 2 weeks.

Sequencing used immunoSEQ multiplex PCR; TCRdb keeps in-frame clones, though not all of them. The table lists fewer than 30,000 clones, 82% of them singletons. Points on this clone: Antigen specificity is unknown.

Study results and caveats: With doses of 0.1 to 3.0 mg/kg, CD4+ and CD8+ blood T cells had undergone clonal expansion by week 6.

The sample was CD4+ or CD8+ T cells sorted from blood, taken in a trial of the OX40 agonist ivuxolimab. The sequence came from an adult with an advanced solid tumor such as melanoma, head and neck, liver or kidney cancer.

CDR3 in DNA: TGTGCCAGCAGCTTGGGACAGAACTATGGCTACACCTTC. This encodes CASSLGQNYGYTF. The chain joins TRBV7-9 to TRBJ1-2; 7 bases map to TRBD1. The V segment lost 3 bases and the J segment 2 bases; nucleotides outside the gene matches: 0. Germline V gene data show CDR1 as SEHNR and CDR2 as FQNEAQ (reference sequence). The CDR3 length is 13 residues.